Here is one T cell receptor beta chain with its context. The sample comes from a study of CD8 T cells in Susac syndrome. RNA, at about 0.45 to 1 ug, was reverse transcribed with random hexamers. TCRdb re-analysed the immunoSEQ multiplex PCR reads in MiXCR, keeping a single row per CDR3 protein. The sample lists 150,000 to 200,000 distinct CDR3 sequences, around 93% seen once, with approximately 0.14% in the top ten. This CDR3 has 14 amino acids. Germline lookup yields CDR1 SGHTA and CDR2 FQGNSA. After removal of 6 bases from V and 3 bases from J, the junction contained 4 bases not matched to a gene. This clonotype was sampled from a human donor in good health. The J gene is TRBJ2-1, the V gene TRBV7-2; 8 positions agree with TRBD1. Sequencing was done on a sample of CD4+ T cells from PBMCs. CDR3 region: CASSIQGGYNEQFF. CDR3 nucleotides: TGTGCCAGCAGTATACAGGGGGGCTACAATGAGCAGTTCTTC.